The 22 T cell receptor beta chains presented below share a single source sample, sequenced in a study of blood T cells in healthy people across ages. Combining a sample-barcoded 5' primer with a J-beta primer mix, a second PCR ran for 7 to 11 cycles. TCRdb passed the 5' RACE reads through MiXCR, listing each CDR3 protein once. Of about a million distinct CDR3 sequences detected, around two fifths appear once; the ten largest clones hold about 12%. Sequencing was performed on blood. The receptor set was obtained from a man aged 18 to 30 in good health.

This clonotype was detected only a few times. The V gene is TRBV11-2, the J gene TRBJ2-7; 8 nucleotides match TRBD1. The germline V gene encodes CDR1 SGHAT and CDR2 FQNNGV. The CDR3 totals 15 residues. J gave up 6 bases and V 5 bases, and 12 bases lay outside the gene matches. DNA for the CDR3: TGTGCCAGCAGCACCTTACCGGGACAGGCTCTCGAGCAGTACTTC. Translated: CASSTLPGQALEQYF.

There are a few counts of this clonotype. This chain connects TRBV2 to TRBJ2-1, with TRBD2 identical over 8 bases. This CDR3 is 11 amino acids long. The germline V gene encodes CDR1 SNHLY and CDR2 FYNNEI. The CDR3: CAGGRYGEQFF. The CDR3 DNA reads as TGTGCTGGCGGGAGGTACGGGGAGCAGTTCTTC.

Only a few counts were recorded for this clonotype. V and J are TRBV4-2 and TRBJ2-6; TRBD1 might be the D (5 bases). The V end lost 4 bases, the J end lost 0 bases, and 13 bases lay between the germline ends. The CDR3 length is 17 residues. CDR1 LGHNA and CDR2 YNFKEQ come from the germline V gene. The CDR3 nucleotides are TGTGCCAGCAGCCCATCAATGACAGACTCTGGGGCCAACGTCCTGACTTTC. Encoded protein: CASSPSMTDSGANVLTF.

This clonotype showed up just a few times. The CDR3 sequence is CSLKLRDRASRSYGYTF. In nucleotides, the CDR3 is TGCAGCCTCAAGCTCCGGGACAGGGCCTCCAGGAGCTATGGCTACACCTTC. The chain employs TRBV29-1 and TRBJ1-2; 9 nucleotides line up with TRBD1. The germline V gene has CDR1 SQVTM and CDR2 ANQGSEA. The junction had 20 bases not matched to a gene; V was cut back by 8 bases and J by 4 bases. There are 17 residues in the CDR3.

The chain combines TRBV6-1 with TRBJ2-2; D unclear. V was trimmed by 10 bases and J by 7 bases, leaving 16 bases between them. The CDR3 sequence is 13 residues long. Germline V gene data show CDR1 as MNHNS and CDR2 as SASEGT. In DNA form, the CDR3 reads TGTGCCACTATGGGCCCCCTAGGCGGGGAGCTGTTTTTT. This translates into CATMGPLGGELFF.

The genes are TRBV7-9 and TRBJ1-2; D is undetermined. The CDR3 has 15 residues. V gave up 5 bases and J gave up 3 bases, with 16 bases separating them. CDR1 and CDR2 (germline): SEHNR, FQNEAQ (reference sequence). CDR3: CASSPSSEAYYGYTF. For the CDR3, the DNA is TGTGCCAGCAGCCCCTCTTCTGAGGCTTACTATGGCTACACCTTC.

This clonotype has at least ten counts. The CDR3 region is CSATREGLADNEQFF. The CDR3 coding sequence is TGCAGTGCTACTAGAGAAGGGCTAGCGGACAATGAGCAGTTCTTC. V gene TRBV20-1 combines with J gene TRBJ2-1; 7 nucleotides agree with TRBD2. The germline gives CDR1 DFQATT, CDR2 SNEGSKA (reference sequence). Germline trimming cut 4 bases from V and 5 bases from J; bases unmatched to any gene: 11. The CDR3 contains 15 residues.

This rearrangement joins TRBV20-1 to TRBJ1-4; D not resolved. From germline, CDR1 is DFQATT and CDR2 SNEGSKA (reference sequence). V was pared by 2 bases and J by 8 bases, with 6 bases between. There are 11 residues in the CDR3. The CDR3 loop is CSARIGEKLFF. For the CDR3, the DNA is TGCAGTGCTAGAATTGGAGAAAAACTGTTTTTT.

This clonotype showed up just a few times. This rearrangement joins TRBV5-1 to TRBJ2-3; no firm D call. The CDR3 spans 14 residues. V was clipped by 0 bases and J by 2 bases, with 7 bases between them. CDR1 SGHRS and CDR2 YFSETQ come from the germline V gene. This chain's CDR3 is CASSLVAATDTQYF. In DNA form, the CDR3 reads TGCGCCAGCAGCTTGGTTGCGGCCACAGATACGCAGTATTTT.

This clonotype occurred a few times. The gene calls are TRBV12-3 or TRBV12-4 and TRBJ2-1; 9 bases agree with TRBD2. This CDR3 spans 15 amino acids. Unmatched junction bases numbered 7, after V lost 2 bases and J lost 8 bases. In DNA, the CDR3 is TGTGCCAGCAGTTTAAGGTCTAGCGGGGACTATGAGCAGTTCTTC. Its translation is CASSLRSSGDYEQFF.

The rearrangement joins TRBV4-2 to TRBJ2-5; no clear D gene. CDR3 length: 15 residues. Germline CDR1 and CDR2: LGHNA and YNFKEQ. Trimming cost V 0 bases and J 2 bases, with 10 bases left between them. CDR3 DNA sequence: TGTGCCAGCAGCCAAGACTGGCCCGCACAAGAGACCCAGTACTTC. Translated: CASSQDWPAQETQYF.

There are a few counts of this clonotype. V is TRBV12-3 or TRBV12-4 and J is TRBJ1-5; no definite D call. There are 13 residues in the CDR3. V was shortened by 7 bases and J by 7 bases, with 14 bases between the two germline ends. CDR3 region: CASTSVTGQPQHF. CDR3 in DNA: TGTGCCAGCACCTCGGTTACGGGGCAGCCCCAGCATTTT.

On this clonotype itself: A read error may produce the germline difference seen at one junction end. This chain joins TRBV9 and TRBJ2-1, with 11 nucleotides matching TRBD1. The CDR3 runs to 16 residues. Germline CDR1 is SGDLS and CDR2 is YYNGEE. The CDR3 loop reads CASNVAGTGGNNEQFF. Written as DNA, the CDR3 is TGTGCCAGCAACGTAGCTGGGACAGGGGGAAACAATGAGCAGTTCTTC.

In its sample, this clonotype was seen a few times. The chain is built from TRBV29-1 and TRBJ2-5, with 8 bases identical to TRBD2. V gave up 4 bases and J gave up 4 bases; unmatched junction bases: 8. Germline loops: CDR1 SQVTM, CDR2 ANQGSEA. The CDR3 has 14 residues. The CDR3 region has the DNA TGCAGCGTTGGTATAGCGGGGCGGGTAGAGACCCAGTACTTC. The encoded protein is CSVGIAGRVETQYF.

The chain recombines TRBV18 with TRBJ1-2; 8 bases are a match to TRBD1. Germline V gene lookup returns CDR1 KGHSH and CDR2 LQKENI. The CDR3 has 16 amino acids. V lost 4 bases to trimming and J lost 4 bases; unmatched junction nucleotides: 11. CDR3 sequence: CASSLGQGTFSYGYTF. CDR3 nucleotide sequence: TGTGCCAGCTCACTTGGACAGGGAACGTTTAGCTATGGCTACACCTTC.

This clonotype was counted at least ten times. The chain carries TRBV12-3 or TRBV12-4 and TRBJ2-1; 8 bases are shared with TRBD1. The CDR3 sequence is 16 residues long. Losses at the gene ends were 6 bases for V and 8 bases for J; bases not matched to a gene: 15. The CDR3 loop is CASSAITGGPGDEQFF. The CDR3 region has the DNA TGTGCCAGCAGCGCTATTACAGGGGGGCCCGGGGATGAGCAGTTCTTC.

This clonotype was observed many times. In DNA, the CDR3 is TGCAGTGCGAGGTGGGAGGGATCGAATGAAAAACTGTTTTTT. This translates into CSARWEGSNEKLFF. V usage is TRBV20-1 and J usage is TRBJ1-4, with unresolved D. Germline V gene sequence: CDR1 DFQATT, CDR2 SNEGSKA (reference sequence). The CDR3 totals 14 residues. V lost 6 bases and J 5 bases, leaving 16 bases between the germline ends.

This clonotype was recorded a few times. The CDR3 sequence: CASSPRRESYEQYF. CDR3 bases: TGTGCCAGCAGTCCAAGACGGGAATCCTACGAGCAGTACTTC. The J gene is TRBJ2-7, the V gene TRBV12-3 or TRBV12-4; weak D call: TRBD2 (5 bases). Trimming cost V 5 bases and J 1 base, with 12 bases left between them. This CDR3 comprises 14 residues.

Regarding this clonotype: A read error may account for a junction end that differs from germline. The V and J genes are TRBV29-1 and TRBJ1-2; a possible D gene is TRBD1 (5 bases). Germline CDR1 SQVTM, CDR2 ANQGSEA. The CDR3 has 10 residues. The CDR3 reads CGVERGTGTF. The DNA of the CDR3 is TGCGGCGTTGAAAGGGGAACAGGCACCTTC.

This chain links TRBV29-1 with TRBJ2-7; TRBD1 matches at 8 bases. The CDR3 is made up of 10 amino acids. J gave up 12 bases and V 6 bases, and 7 bases lay outside the gene matches. Germline values: CDR1 SQVTM, CDR2 ANQGSEA. The CDR3 coding sequence is TGCAGCGTGTACAGGGGGAAATGGTACTTC. Protein sequence: CSVYRGKWYF.

CDR3 sequence: CATCQGAGTEAFF. DNA of the CDR3: TGTGCCACTTGCCAGGGGGCAGGAACTGAAGCTTTCTTT. The chain links TRBV6-6 to TRBJ1-1; 8 bases line up with TRBD1. CDR1 and CDR2 (germline): MNHNY, SVGAGI (reference sequence). J lost 5 bases, V lost 10 bases, and 9 bases had no gene match. This CDR3 comprises 13 residues.

This clonotype has a count of ten or more. J is TRBJ2-7 and V is TRBV7-2, with a possible D match to TRBD1 (5 bases). V was trimmed by 1 base and J by 3 bases, leaving 7 bases between them. Germline-derived CDR1 and CDR2 are SGHTA and FQGNSA. The CDR3 has 13 amino acids. The CDR3 is CASSLDRNYEQYF. CDR3 coding DNA: TGTGCCAGCAGCTTAGACAGGAACTACGAGCAGTACTTC.